In its sample, the clone carrying this TCR beta chain was seen a few times. Its matching antigen is unknown. An oligo carrying a UMI was ligated to the cDNA 3' end. The first PCR ran 3 to 5 cycles with an equimolar RC1.1 and RC1.2 beta primer mix. TCRdb recomputed calls from the UMI-ligation and nested PCR reads with MiXCR, one row per CDR3 protein. The table shows just under 50,000 distinct CDR3 sequences, with around 10% occurring only once. Known numbers of the T cell clone KT2 were added to PBMC. The data are from a study of quantifying T cell responses using KT2 cells. Study-level information: TCR alpha and beta constant-region primers primed reverse transcription of RNA. Study-level points and caveats: KT2 clone alpha and beta sequence counts scaled linearly with input KT2 cell number. KT2 sequence counts showed saturation when very many KT2 cells were spiked in.

Germline loops: CDR1 KGHDR, CDR2 SFDVKD. V lost 4 bases and J lost 7, with 13 bases in between. CDR3 length: 14 residues. This receptor was identified in a human donor. Input material: PBMCs spiked with cells of the T cell clone KT2. The chain joins TRBV24-1 to TRBJ2-1; D possibly matches TRBD1 or TRBD2 (5 bases each). The CDR3 region has the DNA TGTGCCACCAGTGACCCCGGGACCCCGAATGAGCAGTTCTTC. This encodes CATSDPGTPNEQFF.